This T cell receptor beta chain was recorded in a study of cytomegalovirus exposure and HLA in healthy donors. Findings and limits, study-wide: For most TCR beta V segments, an earlier analysis put the productive rate at about 90% or about 30% of the time.

PCR primers comprised 60 Vbeta and 13 Jbeta primers. Here immunoSEQ multiplex PCR was the method, and the copy in TCRdb shows in-frame clones only, minus some. The sample holds 85,000 to 100,000 clones, around nine tenths seen once. As regards this clone: Its target is not known.

Germline V gives CDR1 MNHEY, CDR2 SMNVEV (reference sequence). With 8 bases clipped from V and 3 bases from J, the junction kept 11 bases outside the gene matches. The CDR3 contains 15 residues. The chain uses TRBV27 and TRBJ2-7; 9 positions match TRBD1. The TCR sequence derives from a man aged 30-40 years in good health and CMV-seropositive. The sample comprised PBMCs. CDR3: CASRRRGQGYYEQYF. The CDR3 DNA follows: TGTGCCAGCCGCAGGAGGGGACAGGGTTACTACGAGCAGTACTTC.